This TCR beta chain stems from a study of CD8 T cells in ankylosing spondylitis. V lost 3 bases and J lost 2; bases outside the gene matches: 6. The CDR3 extends over 16 amino acids. CDR1 SGHAT and CDR2 FQDESV come from the germline V gene (reference sequence). Via MiXCR, TCRdb re-called the 5' RACE reads, giving one row per CDR3 protein. The sample shows under 200,000 distinct CDR3 sequences, 9.8% of them seen only once. This clonotype has just a few counts. The rearrangement links TRBV11-1 to TRBJ2-1, with 8 bases lining up with TRBD2. The sequencing input was blood, either unsorted or a sorted T cell fraction (not recorded which). This clonotype was obtained from a female donor with ankylosing spondylitis or in good health (not recorded which). This chain's CDR3 is CASSFEREITYNEQFF. The CDR3 nucleotides read TGTGCCAGCAGCTTCGAGCGGGAGATCACCTACAATGAGCAGTTCTTC.